Presented here are 32 T cell receptor beta chains from one specimen sequenced in a study of regulatory T cells in long-lasting Graves disease (dated by TCRdb to the early 2020s). Reading the label with the study, this specimen's time point is: newly diagnosed GD, antithyroid drugs for less than 3 months. For both TCR sequencing and RNA sequencing, RNA was extracted from PBMCs in TRIzol. The library was generated by multiplex PCR. Sequencing was carried out with an Illumina HiSeq 4000. To build TCR beta libraries, CDR3 regions were amplified by Arm-PCR using iRepertoire HTBI primers. Using fastp trimming at Q25 and MiXCR clonotype assembly, TCRdb reanalyzed the public sequencing data and kept in-frame beta chains. Rows are combined by CDR3 protein, so each entry shows the most common genes and DNA. Present in this sample are roughly 610,000 distinct CDR3 sequences, about 16% of which were seen just once. Of the sample, 12% is held by the ten largest clones.

This sample also belongs to another study, concerning T cells in Graves' hyperthyroidism and ophthalmopathy.

The source was peripheral blood mononuclear cells (PBMCs), collected at new diagnosis, from a patient treated with antithyroid drugs. These receptors came from a man younger than 35 with Graves disease. Donor details come from another sample of the same person, matched by shared clones.

A single count supports this clonotype. The V call is TRBV18, the J call TRBJ2-1; TRBD2 is a possible D gene (5 bases). Germline V gene sequence: CDR1 KGHSH, CDR2 LQKENI. The CDR3 runs to 13 residues. Between the trimmed V and J ends, which lost 3 bases and 8 bases, there was a span of 11 bases. CDR3 residues: CASSPRVPDEQFF. The CDR3 region has the DNA TGTGCCAGCTCACCGCGGGTGCCTGATGAGCAGTTCTTC.

The chain recombines TRBV19 with TRBJ1-5; 10 positions agree with TRBD1. Germline CDR1 LNHDA, CDR2 SQIVND (reference sequence). The J segment lost 5 bases and the V segment lost 6 bases, leaving 10 bases of the junction unmatched. There are 16 residues in the CDR3. This chain's CDR3 is CASRTEPGTGDQPQHF. DNA of the CDR3: TGTGCCAGTAGGACGGAGCCCGGGACAGGGGATCAGCCCCAGCATTTT.

This clonotype was detected a few times. The genes are TRBV6-5 and TRBJ2-3, with D perhaps being TRBD1 or TRBD2 (5 bases each). The CDR3 covers 14 residues. Trimming took off 2 bases at V and 6 bases at J, with 12 bases between the two ends. The germline CDR1 and CDR2 sequences are MNHEY and SVGAGI. CDR3 coding DNA: TGTGCCAGCAGTTACCGGGACCGCCTCGATACGCAGTATTTT. Its protein is CASSYRDRLDTQYF.

This clonotype showed up many times. The chain joins TRBV12-3 or TRBV12-4 to TRBJ2-7; D may correspond to TRBD1 or TRBD2 (5 bases each). Trimming took off 7 bases at V and 6 bases at J, with 22 bases between the two ends. The CDR3 spans 15 residues. CDR3: CASKYSGARWSEQYF. The CDR3 coding sequence is TGTGCCAGCAAATATTCCGGGGCCCGATGGTCCGAGCAGTACTTC.

This clonotype was picked up many times. The chain's CDR3 is CASSARLAGGADTQYF. CDR3 DNA: TGTGCCAGCAGCGCCAGACTAGCGGGAGGGGCAGATACGCAGTATTTT. The V and J genes are TRBV7-2 and TRBJ2-3, with 14 bases fitting TRBD2. Looked up from germline, CDR1 is SGHTA and CDR2 is FQGNSA. V lost 5 bases, J lost 4 bases, and 5 bases stayed unmatched. The CDR3 has 16 amino acids.

The sample holds a few counts of this clonotype. This sequence joins TRBV10-3 and TRBJ1-2, with a possible D match to TRBD1 (6 bases). V lost 5 bases and J 4 bases, leaving 14 bases between the germline ends. The CDR3 contains 14 residues. CDR1 and CDR2 from the germline V gene are ENHRY and SYGVKD. The CDR3 DNA sequence: TGTGCCATCAGTAGGTCGACAGGAGGCTATGGCTACACCTTC. Its translation: CAISRSTGGYGYTF.

Here the CDR3 reads CASSPPPGTGLDKLFF. The CDR3 DNA reads as TGTGCCAGCAGCCCCCCCCCGGGAACAGGGTTGGACAAACTGTTTTTT. V usage is TRBV6-2 or TRBV6-3 and J usage is TRBJ1-4; maybe TRBD1 (6 bases). The CDR3 spans 16 residues. In germline, CDR1 is MNHEY, CDR2 SVGEGT. The V and J ends lost 6 bases and 11 bases respectively, with 25 bases between them.

This clonotype showed up many times. The chain couples TRBV12-3 or TRBV12-4 to TRBJ1-2, with D possibly TRBD1 on 6 matching bases. The CDR3 is 15 residues long. V was pared by 3 bases and J by 4 bases, with 15 bases between. The CDR3 is CASSFYRAGAYGYTF. The CDR3 DNA is TGTGCCAGCAGTTTCTACCGGGCGGGGGCCTATGGCTACACCTTC.

A word on this clonotype: A read error may explain this, as a much larger clone is one base away. The V call is TRBV27, the J call TRBJ1-1; D is unresolved. The CDR3 length is 14 residues. Germline V gene data show CDR1 as MNHEY and CDR2 as SMNVEV (reference sequence). The CDR3 loop reads CVSQQAALNTEAFF. CDR3 coding DNA: TGTGTCAGCCAGCAGGCCGCGCTGAACACTGAAGCTTTCTTT.

The chain links TRBV12-3 or TRBV12-4 to TRBJ2-1; the match to TRBD2 covers 10 bases. Losses at the gene ends were 6 bases for V and 5 bases for J; bases not matched to a gene: 4. The CDR3 extends over 14 amino acids. CDR3 nucleotides: TGTGCCAGCAGCCTAGCGGGAGATAACAATGAGCAGTTCTTC. Protein product: CASSLAGDNNEQFF.

This clonotype has just a few counts. The rearrangement uses TRBV19 and TRBJ2-1; 13 bases agree with TRBD2. V shed 4 bases and J 7 bases; nucleotides not matched to a gene: 4. The germline V gene has CDR1 LNHDA and CDR2 SQIVND (reference sequence). The CDR3 contains 15 residues. In DNA, the CDR3 is TGTGCCAGTAGTAAACTAGCGGGAGGGCCAAATGAGCAGTTCTTC. Translating gives CASSKLAGGPNEQFF.

In this sample, this clonotype turned up many times. The rearrangement links TRBV28 to TRBJ2-7; D is tentatively TRBD1 or TRBD2 (5 bases each). Per germline, CDR1 MDHEN and CDR2 SYDVKM. This CDR3 contains 13 residues. Trimming left V 6 bases short and J 5 bases short, with 14 bases between. CDR3: CASRRAGIHEQYF. DNA for the CDR3: TGTGCCAGCAGGCGGGCAGGGATCCACGAGCAGTACTTC.

The chain uses TRBV30 and TRBJ2-1, with no clear D. Trimming took off 2 bases at V and 6 bases at J, with 8 bases between the two ends. CDR1 GTSNPN and CDR2 SVGIG come from the germline V gene (reference sequence). This CDR3 comprises 12 residues. The CDR3 sequence: CAWSLKCNEQFF. The CDR3 DNA reads as TGTGCCTGGAGTCTCAAATGCAATGAGCAGTTCTTC.

This clonotype was counted once. This chain uses TRBV10-2 with TRBJ2-5, with D possibly matching TRBD1 (6 bases). There are 15 residues in the CDR3. Per the germline V gene, CDR1 is WSHSY and CDR2 is SAAADI. V was trimmed by 6 bases and J by 1 base, leaving 15 bases between them. The CDR3 sequence: CASSRSRGPQETQYF. The CDR3 DNA follows: TGCGCCAGCAGCCGGAGCAGGGGCCCCCAAGAGACCCAGTACTTC.

DNA for the CDR3: TGTGCCAGCAGTTTATATTCGGGAGTAGGCACAGATACGCAGTATTTT. Protein sequence: CASSLYSGVGTDTQYF. The J gene is TRBJ2-3, the V gene TRBV27; D perhaps matches TRBD2 (6 bases). Germline CDR1 MNHEY, CDR2 SMNVEV (reference sequence). The CDR3 is 16 residues long. V lost 1 base and J 1 base, leaving 12 bases between the germline ends.

Many counts were recorded for this clonotype. This sequence joins TRBV6-1 and TRBJ2-5; D may be TRBD1 (6 bases). Trimming removed 5 bases from V and 0 bases from J, with 16 bases in between. The germline V gene has CDR1 MNHNS and CDR2 SASEGT. There are 16 residues in the CDR3. The CDR3 DNA is TGTGCCAGCAGTCTAACAGGGCTCCTAAACCAAGAGACCCAGTACTTC. It yields the protein CASSLTGLLNQETQYF.

This rearrangement joins TRBV7-2 to TRBJ2-1; D remains unclear. This CDR3 spans 15 amino acids. The germline V gene has CDR1 SGHTA and CDR2 FQGNSA. V was shortened by 4 bases and J by 5 bases, with 15 bases between the two germline ends. The CDR3 DNA is TGTGCCAGCAGCTCCCCCCGCCCGACCAACAATGAGCAGTTCTTC. As protein: CASSSPRPTNNEQFF.

The genes are TRBV2 and TRBJ1-6, with a weak D call TRBD1 (6 bases). Germline assignment: CDR1 SNHLY and CDR2 FYNNEI. The CDR3 contains 16 residues. V dropped 7 bases and J dropped 0 bases, with 13 bases sitting between them. CDR3 DNA sequence: TGTGCCAGCACTCAACAGGGCAGCTCCTATAATTCACCCCTCCACTTT. It translates to CASTQQGSSYNSPLHF.

This clonotype has only a few counts. The CDR3, as DNA: TGCGCCAGCAGCTGGGGGGGCTCGGGCACAGATACGCAGTATTTT. Its protein is CASSWGGSGTDTQYF. This sequence joins TRBV5-1 and TRBJ2-3; a possible D gene is TRBD2 (7 bases). From germline, CDR1 is SGHRS and CDR2 YFSETQ. Trimming took 3 bases from V and 1 from J, leaving 12 bases between them. CDR3 length equals 15 residues.

The rearrangement uses TRBV20-1 and TRBJ2-2; unclear D gene. Trimming took 3 bases from V and 0 from J, leaving 5 bases between them. The CDR3 is 13 amino acids. Germline assignment: CDR1 DFQATT and CDR2 SNEGSKA (reference sequence). The CDR3 region is CSARDPNTGELFF. The CDR3 nucleotides are TGCAGTGCTAGGGACCCGAACACCGGGGAGCTGTTTTTT.

This clonotype was counted only a few times. The chain joins TRBV7-9 to TRBJ2-7; maybe TRBD2 (6 bases). V dropped 5 bases and J dropped 2 bases, with 13 bases sitting between them. The germline CDR1 and CDR2 sequences are SEHNR and FQNEAQ (reference sequence). The CDR3 consists of 14 residues. The CDR3 loop is CASSIGRGTYEQYF. Written as DNA, the CDR3 is TGTGCCAGCAGCATTGGACGGGGGACCTACGAGCAGTACTTC.

There are a few counts of this clonotype. The chain couples TRBV18 to TRBJ2-5, with TRBD2 identical over 11 bases. In germline, CDR1 is KGHSH, CDR2 LQKENI. Losses at the gene ends were 3 bases for V and 2 bases for J; bases not matched to a gene: 2. The CDR3 is 15 residues long. CDR3 sequence: CASSPWTSGQETQYF. CDR3 nucleotide sequence: TGTGCCAGCTCACCCTGGACTAGCGGGCAAGAGACCCAGTACTTC.

This clonotype was seen at least ten times. The chain couples TRBV28 to TRBJ2-7, with D perhaps TRBD1 (6 bases). V was clipped by 3 bases and J by 2 bases, with 11 bases between them. In germline, CDR1 is MDHEN, CDR2 SYDVKM. The CDR3 has 14 residues. The CDR3 DNA is TGTGCCAGCAGTTTGTACAGGGTTACCTACGAGCAGTACTTC. Amino acid sequence: CASSLYRVTYEQYF.

This clonotype was seen a few times. The genes are TRBV24-1 and TRBJ2-3; D not resolved. With 4 bases removed from V and 1 base from J, the gap between germline ends came to 14 bases. Germline V CDR1 and CDR2: KGHDR, SFDVKD. The CDR3 has 16 amino acids. CDR3 protein: CATSETPKTGTDTQYF. In DNA, the CDR3 is TGTGCCACCAGTGAAACTCCCAAGACGGGCACAGATACGCAGTATTTT.

The table lists this clonotype with a few counts. The chain links TRBV5-1 to TRBJ2-1; 8 nucleotides match TRBD1. Per germline, CDR1 SGHRS and CDR2 YFSETQ. Trimming took 6 bases from V and 7 from J; bases not matched to a gene: 12. The CDR3 has 15 residues. The chain's CDR3 is CASTQLFDRGNEQFF. DNA for the CDR3: TGCGCCAGCACCCAGCTATTTGACAGGGGAAATGAGCAGTTCTTC.

The V and J genes are TRBV5-1 and TRBJ2-1; perhaps TRBD2 as D (6 bases). The CDR3 sequence is 17 residues long. Looked up from germline, CDR1 is SGHRS and CDR2 is YFSETQ. The V gene lost 10 bases and the J gene lost 1 base, with 24 bases spanning the gap. CDR3 bases: TGCGCCCTTACGGAGGGTACTTTCTACTCATCCTACAATGAGCAGTTCTTC. This sequence encodes CALTEGTFYSSYNEQFF.

Details on this clonotype: One end of the junction does not line up with germline, which may come from a read error. The chain employs TRBV5-1 and TRBJ2-1; 14 bases are a match to TRBD2. Germline V gene lookup returns CDR1 SGHRS and CDR2 YFSETQ. The CDR3 spans 21 residues. CDR3 coding DNA: TGCGCCAGCAGCTTCGTAAACTTAAGGACTAGCGGGAGGCGCTCCTACAATGAGCAGCTCTTC. The encoded protein is CASSFVNLRTSGRRSYNEQLF. The full variable domain, with the rest looked up from reference TRBV5-1 and TRBJ2-1, is KAGVTQTPRYLIKTRGQQVTLSCSPISGHRSVSWYQQTPGQGLQFLFEYFSETQRNKGNFPGRFSGRQFSNSRSEMNVSTLELGDSALYLCASSFVNLRTSGRRSYNEQLFGPGTRLTVL.

The CDR3 DNA sequence: TGTGCCAGTAATCGTCCAGGCCGCAACTATGGCTACACCTTC. It specifies CASNRPGRNYGYTF. This sequence joins TRBV19 and TRBJ1-2, with unresolved D. CDR1 LNHDA and CDR2 SQIVND come from the germline V gene (reference sequence). V was pared by 7 bases and J by 2 bases, with 14 bases between. CDR3 length equals 14 residues.

This clonotype appeared a few times. The chain links TRBV5-1 to TRBJ2-5; 9 nucleotides agree with TRBD2. This CDR3 contains 15 residues. Looked up from germline, CDR1 is SGHRS and CDR2 is YFSETQ. V dropped 4 bases and J dropped 5; count of bases not matched to a gene: 9. The CDR3 DNA sequence: TGCGCCAGCAGCCCGGGGCCTAGCGGGGACGAGACCCAGTACTTC. Amino acids: CASSPGPSGDETQYF.

The V and J genes are TRBV11-2 and TRBJ2-7; 13 positions agree with TRBD2. V shed 6 bases and J 12 bases; nucleotides not matched to a gene: 17. The CDR3 is 16 residues long. The germline CDR1 and CDR2 sequences are SGHAT and FQNNGV. For the CDR3, the DNA is TGTGCCAGCAGTTTGGGACTAGCGGGGCAGTACCCCTTGAGGTACTTC. As protein: CASSLGLAGQYPLRYF.

The chain recombines TRBV6-5 with TRBJ2-5, with 7 positions matching TRBD2. Germline CDR1 reads MNHEY; CDR2 reads SVGAGI. V trimming: 4 bases; J trimming: 3 bases; junction bases outside the gene matches: 8. The CDR3 sequence is 15 residues long. The CDR3 bases are TGTGCCAGCAGTTCGGCGGGCGGGAGCGAAGAGACCCAGTACTTC. This sequence encodes CASSSAGGSEETQYF.

This clonotype was seen a handful of times. The CDR3 coding sequence is TGTGCCTGGAGCGAACAGGAGACCCAGTACTTC. Amino acids: CAWSEQETQYF. The chain couples TRBV30 to TRBJ2-5; D is unclear. Germline V gives CDR1 GTSNPN, CDR2 SVGIG (reference sequence). The ends were cut back, 3 bases at V and 5 bases at J, with 7 bases in the middle. The CDR3 has 11 amino acids.